A single sample is the source of the 14 T cell receptor beta chains below, sequenced in a study of beta chain features in type 1 diabetes. Of the isolated RNA, all was reverse transcribed, and so the sequenced material was expressed TCRB transcripts. This table comes from immunoSEQ multiplex PCR, and its TCRdb copy is limited to in-frame clones, with some not included. Here the sample spans under 950,000 clones, 17% being singletons. The source material was naive CD4+ T cells from blood. The receptor set was obtained from a woman between 18 and 29 years old in good health.

In this sample, this clone turned up a few times. The chain combines TRBV5-4 with TRBJ2-1; tentative D call: TRBD2 (5 bases). Germline CDR1 SGHNT, CDR2 YYREEE (reference sequence). Between the trimmed V and J ends, which lost 0 bases and 6 bases, there was a span of 13 bases. This CDR3 comprises 15 residues. The DNA for the CDR3 is TGTGCCAGCAGCTTGGAGGCTAGCCTGGGCAATGAGCAGTTCTTC. It specifies CASSLEASLGNEQFF.

The DNA of the CDR3 is TGTGCCAGCAGCAGTAACAGGGGGGTTTTTGCAGATACGCAGTATTTT. Translated, it gives CASSSNRGVFADTQYF. The chain uses TRBV14 and TRBJ2-3; 8 positions match TRBD1. This CDR3 spans 16 amino acids. Germline CDR1 SGHDN, CDR2 FVKESK. The trim removed 5 bases at V and 4 bases at J, leaving 11 bases unmatched.

The CDR3 sequence is CASSIGRRRTSTDTQYF. The CDR3, as DNA: TGTGCCAGTAGTATCGGACGCCGTAGAACTAGCACAGATACGCAGTATTTT. This sequence joins TRBV19 and TRBJ2-3, with no clear D. Between the trimmed V and J ends, which lost 3 bases and 0 bases, there was a span of 16 bases. Germline loops: CDR1 LNHDA, CDR2 SQIVND (reference sequence). This CDR3 spans 17 amino acids. Full variable domain (remainder filled in from reference TRBV19 and TRBJ2-3): DGGITQSPKYLFRKEGQNVTLSCEQNLNHDAMYWYRQDPGQGLRLIYYSQIVNDFQKGDIAEGYSVSREKKESFPLTVTSAQKNPTAFYLCASSIGRRRTSTDTQYFGPGTRLTVL.

The chain combines TRBV11-2 with TRBJ1-2; the D is unclear. In germline, CDR1 is SGHAT, CDR2 FQNNGV. The CDR3 covers 15 residues. The V and J ends lost 5 bases and 8 bases respectively, with 21 bases between them. CDR3 in amino acids: CASSAFLEPQVGYTF. The CDR3 nucleotides are TGTGCCAGCAGCGCTTTTCTAGAGCCCCAGGTCGGCTACACCTTC.

CDR3: CASSPLSGQTGESGANVLTF. CDR3 nucleotides: TGTGCCAGCTCACCACTTTCAGGACAGACAGGAGAATCTGGGGCCAACGTCCTGACTTTC. J is TRBJ2-6 and V is TRBV18; weak D call: TRBD1 (6 bases). The germline V and J ends were trimmed by 1 base and 1 base, with 20 bases remaining between them. Germline assignment: CDR1 KGHSH and CDR2 LQKENI. CDR3 size: 20 residues.

The chain links TRBV6-5 to TRBJ2-7; D unclear. V lost 10 bases, J lost 1 base, and 14 bases lay in between. The CDR3 has 13 residues. Germline CDR1 and CDR2: MNHEY and SVGAGI. CDR3 nucleotides: TGTGCCATCAGGAGCGCAAGTTCCTACGAGCAGTACTTC. Protein sequence: CAIRSASSYEQYF.

The chain recombines TRBV5-5 with TRBJ1-2; no clear D gene. CDR1 and CDR2 from the germline V gene are SGHKS and YYEKEE (reference sequence). CDR3 length: 11 amino acids. Trimming stripped 1 base from V and 6 bases from J, with 4 bases between. The CDR3 DNA reads as TGTGCCAGCAGCTTGTGGGATGGCTACACCTTC. Residues: CASSLWDGYTF.

With respect to this clone: A read error may account for a junction end that differs from germline. The genes are TRBV6-6 and TRBJ1-1; D is possibly TRBD1 (5 bases). CDR3 length equals 14 residues. Germline CDR1 reads MNHNY; CDR2 reads SVGAGI (reference sequence). The CDR3 DNA is TGTGCCAGCAGTTACTCATACAGGAGGACTGAACCTTTCTTT. Translation: CASSYSYRRTEPFF.

The chain links TRBV10-3 to TRBJ2-7; 7 bases are a match to TRBD1. Germline lookup yields CDR1 ENHRY and CDR2 SYGVKD. The junction had 7 bases not matched to a gene; V was cut back by 4 bases and J by 4 bases. The CDR3 extends over 14 amino acids. In nucleotides, the CDR3 is TGTGCCATCAGTGGACAGGGTGAAGAGTACGAGCAGTACTTC. It codes for CAISGQGEEYEQYF.

The rearrangement uses TRBV29-1 and TRBJ2-2; TRBD2 agrees at 8 bases. The junction had 5 bases not matched to a gene; V was cut back by 4 bases and J by 7 bases. The CDR3 spans 13 residues. Germline values: CDR1 SQVTM, CDR2 ANQGSEA. This chain's CDR3 is CSVVGLAGGELFF. The CDR3, as DNA: TGCAGCGTTGTCGGGCTAGCGGGCGGGGAGCTGTTTTTT.

The chain employs TRBV15 and TRBJ2-5, with 7 bases lining up with TRBD2. The CDR3 is 15 amino acids. V trimming: 1 base; J trimming: 4 bases; junction bases outside the gene matches: 6. The germline CDR1 and CDR2 sequences are LNHNV and YYDKDF (reference sequence). CDR3 region: CATSRGGSWGETQYF. CDR3 in DNA: TGTGCCACCAGCAGAGGCGGGAGTTGGGGAGAGACCCAGTACTTC.

The chain links TRBV7-9 to TRBJ1-4, with a tentative D call TRBD1 (5 bases). The CDR3 has 12 residues. Germline V gene sequence: CDR1 SEHNR, CDR2 FQNEAQ (reference sequence). V was trimmed by 4 bases and J by 8 bases, leaving 8 bases between them. CDR3 amino acids: CASSSGGEKLFF. The CDR3 DNA sequence: TGTGCCAGCAGCTCGGGGGGAGAAAAACTGTTTTTT.

The chain employs TRBV10-1 and TRBJ2-2; no clear D gene. Per the germline V gene, CDR1 is WNHNN and CDR2 is SYGVQD (reference sequence). The CDR3 covers 13 residues. Between the trimmed V and J ends, which lost 2 bases and 6 bases, there was a span of 7 bases. The CDR3 sequence: CASSEQVAGELFF. The CDR3, as DNA: TGCGCCAGCAGTGAGCAAGTGGCCGGGGAGCTGTTTTTT.

The rearrangement joins TRBV6-5 to TRBJ1-1; the D is unclear. V was trimmed by 4 bases and J by 3 bases, leaving 9 bases between them. CDR1 is MNHEY and CDR2 is SVGAGI in the germline V gene. This CDR3 is 13 amino acids long. Here the CDR3 DNA reads TGTGCCAGCAGTTGGGGAAAGGACACTGAAGCTTTCTTT. Translating gives CASSWGKDTEAFF.